This TCR beta chain was found in a study of PD-L1 blockade in urothelial cancer. Study information: Median T cell yield per blood sample was more than 120,000 cells.

The method was immunoSEQ multiplex PCR; TCRdb's version includes in-frame clones alone and lacks a portion of them. The sample contains about 120,000 clones, about 89% of which appear only once. This CDR3 spans 12 amino acids. The germline V and J ends were trimmed by 5 bases and 8 bases, with 12 bases remaining between them. Germline-derived CDR1 and CDR2 are MNHEY and SMNVEV (reference sequence). The time point was: peripheral blood 6 weeks after treatment start. This rearrangement joins TRBV27 to TRBJ1-2; a weak D match, TRBD1 (5 bases). This TCR came from a man aged 60 to 75 with urothelial cancer. The sample here was PBMCs, taken around atezolizumab (anti-PD-L1) treatment. This CDR3 is CASSPRGGGYTF. The DNA of the CDR3 is TGTGCCAGCAGTCCCCGCGGGGGAGGCTACACCTTC.